This TCR beta chain was captured by sequencing in a study of cytomegalovirus exposure and HLA in healthy donors. On the study more broadly: Out of about 180 million T cells, an earlier analysis found about 100 million unique TCR beta sequences in total. Study-level points and caveats: Likely technical artifact: a cluster of highly shared sequence variants. TRBV6-2, TRBV6-3 and some other V segments were unresolvable in 87-base-pair reads.

A note on this clone: What it binds is unknown.

The PCR used 60 Vbeta and 13 Jbeta primers. Produced via immunoSEQ multiplex PCR; TCRdb's table is partial and in-frame only. The profile shows roughly 150,000 clones, 79% of them singletons. CDR1 is MGHRA, CDR2 YSYEKL, per germline. The CDR3 is 13 amino acids. The source is a man aged 40-55 years in good health and CMV-seropositive. Sequencing was carried out using PBMCs. This sequence joins TRBV4-1 and TRBJ2-5; D unresolved. The J call is doubtful: the DNA matches TRBJ2-7 better. CDR3 DNA sequence: TGCGCCAGCAGCCAAGTTCGACTCTACGAGCAGTACTTC. Its translation is CASSQVRLYEQYF.